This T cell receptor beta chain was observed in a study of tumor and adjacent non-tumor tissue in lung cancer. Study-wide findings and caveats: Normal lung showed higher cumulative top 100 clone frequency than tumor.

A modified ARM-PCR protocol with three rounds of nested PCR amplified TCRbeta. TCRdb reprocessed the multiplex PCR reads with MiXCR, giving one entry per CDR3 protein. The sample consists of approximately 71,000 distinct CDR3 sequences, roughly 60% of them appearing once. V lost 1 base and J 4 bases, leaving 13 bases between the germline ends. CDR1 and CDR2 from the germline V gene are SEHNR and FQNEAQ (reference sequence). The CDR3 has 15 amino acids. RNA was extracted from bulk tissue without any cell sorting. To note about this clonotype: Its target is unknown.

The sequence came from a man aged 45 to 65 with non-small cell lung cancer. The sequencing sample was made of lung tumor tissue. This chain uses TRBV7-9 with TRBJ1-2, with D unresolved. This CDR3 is CASSLVQSGSYGYTF. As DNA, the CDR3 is TGTGCCAGCAGCTTAGTCCAGAGCGGGTCCTATGGCTACACCTTC. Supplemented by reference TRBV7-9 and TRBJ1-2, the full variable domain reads DTGVSQNPRHKITKRGQNVTFRCDPISEHNRLYWYRQTLGQGPEFLTYFQNEAQLEKSRLLSDRFSAERPKGSFSTLEIQRTEQGDSAMYLCASSLVQSGSYGYTFGSGTRLTVV.